The 29 T cell receptor beta chains given below trace back to one sample, sequenced in a study of shared clonotypes between healthy human individuals. TCRdb's copy holds only in-frame clones and misses some; the assay was immunoSEQ multiplex PCR. The data hold roughly 400,000 clones, with approximately 97% observed a single time. Sequenced sample: memory CD8+ T cells sorted from blood. Subset defined: CD45RO+ cells pooled with CCR7-negative TemRA cells. These receptors were taken from a man aged 25 to 45 in good health.

This clone was recorded once. The CDR3 region is CASHRLAEGHEQYF. CDR3 in DNA: TGTGCTTCGCACAGGCTAGCGGAAGGGCACGAGCAGTACTTC. The genes are TRBV11-2 and TRBJ2-7, with 7 nucleotides matching TRBD2. CDR3 size: 14 residues. CDR1 and CDR2 from the germline V gene are SGHAT and FQNNGV.

CDR3 nucleotides: TGCAGCGTTTCGACAGGAAACACTGAAGCTTTCTTT. This translates into CSVSTGNTEAFF. This chain joins TRBV29-1 and TRBJ1-1, with D tentatively TRBD1 (6 bases). Trimming took 5 bases from V and 2 from J, leaving 9 bases between them. The CDR3 is 12 amino acids. Germline CDR1 SQVTM, CDR2 ANQGSEA.

Comments on this clone: Other DNA sequences of this sample code for an identical CDR3. This sequence joins TRBV18 and TRBJ1-5; tentative D call: TRBD1 (5 bases). The CDR3 contains 13 residues. Looked up from germline, CDR1 is KGHSH and CDR2 is LQKENI. Trimming took off 6 bases at V and 2 bases at J, with 8 bases between the two ends. CDR3 sequence (DNA): TGTGCCAGCTCTCAGGGTGGCAATCAGCCCCAGCATTTT. Its protein is CASSQGGNQPQHF.

This clone came up once. The rearrangement uses TRBV30 and TRBJ2-1; TRBD1 agrees at 9 bases. Germline V gene lookup returns CDR1 GTSNPN and CDR2 SVGIG (reference sequence). J was trimmed by 6 bases and V by 0 bases; bases with no gene match: 6. CDR3 length: 15 residues. CDR3 bases: TGTGCCTGGAGTGTGGGACAGGGAGTCGGCAATGAGCAGTTCTTC. Its protein product is CAWSVGQGVGNEQFF.

The chain has TRBV7-2 and TRBJ2-3; D call uncertain. This CDR3 is 11 amino acids long. Trimming cost V 3 bases and J 5 bases, with 3 bases left between them. CDR1 is SGHTA, CDR2 FQGNSA, per germline. Written as DNA, the CDR3 is TGTGCCAGCAGCTTTCTAGATACGCAGTATTTT. This codes for CASSFLDTQYF.

V is TRBV7-8 and J is TRBJ2-7; D unresolved. Germline V gives CDR1 SGHVS, CDR2 FQNEAQ. The length of the CDR3 is 16 residues. V lost 5 bases and J lost 2, with 19 bases in between. CDR3 amino acids: CASSTPYFFSTYEQYF. The CDR3 DNA is TGTGCCAGCAGCACACCATACTTCTTTTCTACCTACGAGCAGTACTTC.

V usage is TRBV7-9 and J usage is TRBJ1-4; 9 bases fit TRBD1. V was pared by 1 base and J by 5 bases, with 11 bases of the junction left unmatched. The CDR3 is made up of 18 amino acids. Germline assignment: CDR1 SEHNR and CDR2 FQNEAQ (reference sequence). This CDR3 reads CASSLGARTGGTNEKLFF. The DNA for the CDR3 is TGTGCCAGCAGCTTAGGGGCCCGAACAGGGGGCACCAATGAAAAACTGTTTTTT.

V and J are TRBV15 and TRBJ2-7; D possibly uses TRBD1 or TRBD2 (5 bases each). This CDR3 spans 19 amino acids. V shed 0 bases and J shed 2 bases, with 23 bases lying between them. Germline V gives CDR1 LNHNV, CDR2 YYDKDF (reference sequence). In DNA form, the CDR3 reads TGTGCCACCAGCAGAGAACCCCTGGTGTTTGGGGGATCTCCCTACGAGCAGTACTTC. As protein: CATSREPLVFGGSPYEQYF. The variable domain in full, completed from reference TRBV15 and TRBJ2-7, reads DAMVIQNPRYQVTQFGKPVTLSCSQTLNHNVMYWYQQKSSQAPKLLFHYYDKDFNNEADTPDNFQSRRPNTSFCFLDIRSPGLGDTAMYLCATSREPLVFGGSPYEQYFGPGTRLTVT.

The chain is built from TRBV7-2 and TRBJ2-1, with TRBD2 matching over 12 bases. J was trimmed by 7 bases and V by 3 bases; bases with no gene match: 10. The germline gives CDR1 SGHTA, CDR2 FQGNSA. This CDR3 is 17 amino acids long. Here the CDR3 reads CASSFWTSGTSGNEQFF. The CDR3 coding sequence is TGTGCCAGCAGCTTCTGGACTAGCGGGACTTCTGGGAATGAGCAGTTCTTC. Full variable domain (missing parts from reference TRBV7-2 and TRBJ2-1): GAGVSQSPSNKVTEKGKDVELRCDPISGHTALYWYRQSLGQGLEFLIYFQGNSAPDKSGLPSDRFSAERTGGSVSTLTIQRTQQEDSAVYLCASSFWTSGTSGNEQFFGPGTRLTVL.

CDR3 protein: CASSLTSTDTQYF. The CDR3 nucleotides read TGTGCCAGCAGTTTAACTAGCACAGATACGCAGTATTTT. This chain uses TRBV27 with TRBJ2-3; D not certain. The CDR3 consists of 13 residues. V gave up 2 bases and J gave up 0 bases, with 3 bases separating them. Germline CDR1 reads MNHEY; CDR2 reads SMNVEV (reference sequence).

The CDR3 loop is CSVERGRAVQETQYF. CDR3 sequence (DNA): TGCAGCGTTGAACGCGGGAGGGCGGTCCAAGAGACCCAGTACTTC. This sequence joins TRBV29-1 and TRBJ2-5; 9 bases agree with TRBD2. Per germline, CDR1 SQVTM and CDR2 ANQGSEA. This CDR3 contains 15 residues. V gave up 2 bases and J gave up 1 base; unmatched junction bases: 5.

The genes are TRBV6-5 and TRBJ1-6; no definite D call. This CDR3 has 12 residues. Trimming cost V 6 bases and J 6 bases, with 6 bases left between them. Per the germline V gene, CDR1 is MNHEY and CDR2 is SVGAGI. The CDR3, as DNA: TGTGCCAGCAGCCTAACTAATTCACCCCTCCACTTT. Translated, it gives CASSLTNSPLHF.

This chain joins TRBV4-1 and TRBJ2-4, with D perhaps given as TRBD1 or TRBD2 (5 bases each). V gave up 0 bases and J gave up 4 bases, with 13 bases separating them. Germline lookup yields CDR1 MGHRA and CDR2 YSYEKL. The CDR3 consists of 16 residues. This chain's CDR3 is CASSQEMGTFKNIQYF. CDR3 DNA sequence: TGCGCCAGCAGCCAAGAAATGGGGACCTTTAAAAACATTCAGTACTTC.

The chain links TRBV11-2 to TRBJ2-1, with D unclear. Deletions cut 2 bases from V and 6 bases from J, with 11 bases between. Germline loops: CDR1 SGHAT, CDR2 FQNNGV. CDR3 length: 14 amino acids. The CDR3 DNA sequence: TGTGCCAGCAGCTTAATGCCTCCATCCAATGAGCAGTTCTTC. Protein sequence: CASSLMPPSNEQFF.

The V gene is TRBV7-8, the J gene TRBJ1-4, with D hard to call. The CDR3 consists of 15 residues. The germline CDR1 and CDR2 sequences are SGHVS and FQNEAQ. V was trimmed by 2 bases and J by 4 bases, leaving 11 bases between them. The DNA of the CDR3 is TGTGCCAGCAGCTTATTTCCAGGTTATAATGAAAAACTGTTTTTT. Protein: CASSLFPGYNEKLFF.

This chain joins TRBV11-3 and TRBJ2-7; D remains ambiguous. The CDR3 loop spans 14 amino acids. Germline CDR1 and CDR2: SGHNT and YENEEA. The V and J ends lost 6 bases and 3 bases respectively, with 15 bases between them. The CDR3 DNA follows: TGTGCCAGCAGATCGAAGATCGCTCACTACGAGCAGTACTTC. Translated, it gives CASRSKIAHYEQYF.

V usage is TRBV5-1 and J usage is TRBJ2-7; 9 bases line up with TRBD2. The J segment lost 0 bases and the V segment lost 0 bases, leaving 1 base of the junction unmatched. This CDR3 spans 15 amino acids. Germline V gene sequence: CDR1 SGHRS, CDR2 YFSETQ. CDR3 DNA: TGCGCCAGCAGCTTGGTTAGCGGGGGCTCCTACGAGCAGTACTTC. Translating gives CASSLVSGGSYEQYF.

This rearrangement joins TRBV6-8 to TRBJ1-2; unclear D gene. Germline values: CDR1 MNHGY, CDR2 SAAAGT. The germline V and J ends were trimmed by 8 bases and 0 bases, with 7 bases remaining between them. The CDR3 length is 12 residues. CDR3: CASDGANYGYTF. The CDR3 region has the DNA TGTGCCAGCGACGGAGCTAACTATGGCTACACCTTC.

This rearrangement joins TRBV18 to TRBJ1-5; D is unclear. CDR3 length: 15 residues. Germline CDR1 is KGHSH and CDR2 is LQKENI. V was clipped by 2 bases and J by 5 bases, with 13 bases between them. The CDR3 reads CASSPLVGSDQPQHF. CDR3 nucleotides: TGTGCCAGCTCACCATTGGTAGGGTCAGATCAGCCCCAGCATTTT.

On this clone: This CDR3 is also generated by other DNA sequences in the sample. V gene TRBV2 combines with J gene TRBJ2-7, with 11 bases lining up with TRBD1. Germline V CDR1 and CDR2: SNHLY, FYNNEI. Germline trimming cut 6 bases from V and 3 bases from J; bases unmatched to any gene: 1. This CDR3 has 13 amino acids. This CDR3 is CASSGTGGYEQYF. Here the CDR3 DNA reads TGTGCCAGCAGCGGGACAGGGGGCTACGAGCAGTACTTC.

The chain combines TRBV4-2 with TRBJ2-2; 12 positions agree with TRBD1. V lost 4 bases and J lost 5; bases outside the gene matches: 23. CDR1 LGHNA and CDR2 YNFKEQ come from the germline V gene. The CDR3 spans 22 residues. The CDR3 bases are TGTGCCAGCAGCCGCCAAAAAGGGATACCGGGACAGGGGGCGAAATCGACCGGGGAGCTGTTTTTT. Amino acid sequence: CASSRQKGIPGQGAKSTGELFF.

This clone was observed once. The rearrangement links TRBV5-1 to TRBJ2-5, with D maybe TRBD1 (6 bases). Germline lookup yields CDR1 SGHRS and CDR2 YFSETQ. With 6 bases removed from V and 1 base from J, the gap between germline ends came to 10 bases. The CDR3 covers 13 residues. Written as DNA, the CDR3 is TGCGCCAGCAAGAGGGACACCCAAGAGACCCAGTACTTC. Translating gives CASKRDTQETQYF.

This clone appeared a single time. V gene TRBV5-1 combines with J gene TRBJ2-1, with 7 bases matching TRBD2. This CDR3 comprises 13 residues. The germline CDR1 and CDR2 sequences are SGHRS and YFSETQ. Trimming cost V 7 bases and J 4 bases; bases outside gene matches: 5. The DNA of the CDR3 is TGCGCCAGCGGCCAGGGAGGGTACAATGAGCAGTTCTTC. It encodes CASGQGGYNEQFF. Full variable domain (outside the CDR3, taken from reference TRBV5-1 and TRBJ2-1): KAGVTQTPRYLIKTRGQQVTLSCSPISGHRSVSWYQQTPGQGLQFLFEYFSETQRNKGNFPGRFSGRQFSNSRSEMNVSTLELGDSALYLCASGQGGYNEQFFGPGTRLTVL.

This clone was seen only once. The chain is built from TRBV30 and TRBJ2-7, with 8 bases fitting TRBD1. The CDR3 has 14 residues. Germline V gene data show CDR1 as GTSNPN and CDR2 as SVGIG (reference sequence). J lost 0 bases, V lost 6 bases, and 7 bases had no gene match. The CDR3 protein is CACGNDRGSYEQYF. CDR3 nucleotide sequence: TGTGCCTGCGGGAATGACAGGGGCTCCTACGAGCAGTACTTC.

The rearrangement links TRBV7-6 to TRBJ2-1; no clear D. This CDR3 has 13 amino acids. Trimming cost V 1 base and J 6 bases, with 7 bases left between them. The germline V gene encodes CDR1 SGHVS and CDR2 FNYEAQ. DNA for the CDR3: TGTGCCAGCAGCTTAGGGGGTTTCAATGAGCAGTTCTTC. Translated: CASSLGGFNEQFF.

This chain joins TRBV5-4 and TRBJ1-2, with D maybe TRBD1 (5 bases). This CDR3 has 15 amino acids. The germline gives CDR1 SGHNT, CDR2 YYREEE (reference sequence). Deletions cut 1 base from V and 4 bases from J, with 14 bases between. The CDR3 reads CASSLSGVRGYGYTF. The DNA of the CDR3 is TGTGCCAGCAGCTTGTCGGGGGTGCGAGGCTATGGCTACACCTTC.

V and J are TRBV11-2 and TRBJ2-1, with 8 nucleotides matching TRBD2. The length of the CDR3 is 17 residues. The ends lost 5 bases at V and 3 bases at J; junction bases unmatched: 12. Germline values: CDR1 SGHAT, CDR2 FQNNGV. This chain's CDR3 is CASSPGPSGRVYNEQFF. As DNA, the CDR3 is TGTGCCAGCAGCCCAGGACCAAGCGGGAGAGTCTACAATGAGCAGTTCTTC.

V and J are TRBV29-1 and TRBJ2-5; 11 nucleotides align to TRBD2. Germline CDR1 reads SQVTM; CDR2 reads ANQGSEA. J lost 5 bases, V lost 3 bases, and 11 bases had no gene match. This CDR3 is 16 amino acids long. The CDR3 DNA is TGCAGCGTTGACCCAATAGCGGGAGGGCCGGGGGAGACCCAGTACTTC. Translating gives CSVDPIAGGPGETQYF.

This chain connects TRBV4-1 to TRBJ2-7, with 7 positions matching TRBD2. In germline, CDR1 is MGHRA, CDR2 YSYEKL. This CDR3 has 16 residues. Germline trimming cut 0 bases from V and 7 bases from J; bases unmatched to any gene: 12. Here the CDR3 reads CASSQDPPSSGGEQYF. The CDR3 coding sequence is TGCGCCAGCAGCCAAGATCCCCCGTCTAGCGGAGGAGAGCAGTACTTC.